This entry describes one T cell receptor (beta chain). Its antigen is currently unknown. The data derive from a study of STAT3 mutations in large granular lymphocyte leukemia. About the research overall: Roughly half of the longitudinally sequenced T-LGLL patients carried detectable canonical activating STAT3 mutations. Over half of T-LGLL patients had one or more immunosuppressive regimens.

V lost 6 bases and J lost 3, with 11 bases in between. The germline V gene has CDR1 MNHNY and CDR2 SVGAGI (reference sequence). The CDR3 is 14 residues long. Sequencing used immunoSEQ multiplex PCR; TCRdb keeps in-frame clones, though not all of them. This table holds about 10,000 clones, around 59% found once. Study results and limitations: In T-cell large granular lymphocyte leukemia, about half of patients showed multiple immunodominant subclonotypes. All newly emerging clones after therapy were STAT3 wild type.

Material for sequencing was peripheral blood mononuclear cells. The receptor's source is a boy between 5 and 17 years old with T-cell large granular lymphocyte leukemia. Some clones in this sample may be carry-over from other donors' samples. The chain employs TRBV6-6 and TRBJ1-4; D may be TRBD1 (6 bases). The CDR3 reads CASRDSGANEKLFF. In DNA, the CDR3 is TGTGCCAGCAGGGACAGTGGTGCTAATGAAAAACTGTTTTTT.